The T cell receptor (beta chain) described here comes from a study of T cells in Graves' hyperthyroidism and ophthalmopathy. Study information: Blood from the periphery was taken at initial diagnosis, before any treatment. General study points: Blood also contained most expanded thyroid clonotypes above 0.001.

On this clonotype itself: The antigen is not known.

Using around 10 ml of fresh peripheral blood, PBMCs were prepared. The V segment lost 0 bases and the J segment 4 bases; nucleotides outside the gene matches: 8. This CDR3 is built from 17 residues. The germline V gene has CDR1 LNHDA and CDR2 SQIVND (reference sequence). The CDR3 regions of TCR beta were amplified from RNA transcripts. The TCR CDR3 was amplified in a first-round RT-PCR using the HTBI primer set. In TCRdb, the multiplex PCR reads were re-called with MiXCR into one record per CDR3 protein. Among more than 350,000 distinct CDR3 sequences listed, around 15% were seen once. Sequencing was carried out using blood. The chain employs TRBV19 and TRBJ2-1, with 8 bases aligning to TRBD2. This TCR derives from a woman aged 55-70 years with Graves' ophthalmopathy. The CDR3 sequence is CASSIDHSGIRYNEQFF. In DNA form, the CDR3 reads TGTGCCAGTAGTATAGATCATAGCGGGATCAGATACAATGAGCAGTTCTTC.